This T cell receptor (beta chain) was profiled in a study of T cells after yellow fever vaccination (dated by TCRdb to the late 2010s). Looking at the study overall: The SMART-Seq v4 Ultra Low Input RNA kit was used to prepare libraries from fractions with low cell numbers. Bulk PBMC replicates and cell subsets were isolated from blood drawn at multiple timepoints before and after both primary and secondary immunization. To follow T-cell clones before and after primary and booster YFV17D yellow fever vaccination, bulk TCR alpha and beta repertoires were sequenced over time. Two healthy male donors, one aged 18 to 30 and one aged 30 to 40 years, made up the cohort.

Unmatched junction bases come to 5, with V trimmed by 1 base and J by 3 bases. The germline V gene yields SGHDT for CDR1 and YYEEEE for CDR2. The CDR3 holds 15 amino acids from the cysteine to the phenylalanine. Solely the CDR3 DNA is kept, with 45 bases framed from the first base. This clonotype appeared many times. Its antigen target is currently unknown. Base qualities are missing; no much larger clone stands one base away. Sequenced on an Illumina NovaSeq 6000. TCR cDNA was made using 5'RACE template switching, a step that added a universal primer site and unique molecular identifiers. Priming for cDNA synthesis came from both the TCR alpha and TCR beta constant segments. Libraries were amplified in two PCR steps, with sample barcodes and sequencing adapters added in the second step. Sequencing of libraries was performed on Illumina HiSeq 2500 (2x100 bp) or NovaSeq (2x150 bp). Per the original workflow: Demultiplexing of reads and collapsing into UMI consensus sequences were performed with MIGEC, and V(D)J alignment was carried out with MiXCR. Vaccine-responding clonotypes were identified with edgeR using replicate PBMC samples, with FDR below 0.01 and a log2 fold change above 5 up to day 15 being required. Each bulk clonotype was labeled CD4 or CD8 based on which sequenced repertoire, CD4 or CD8, contained the clonotype at higher abundance. TCRdb passed the public sequencing reads through fastp at Q25 and MiXCR, retaining productive beta sequences. All rows with the same CDR3 protein become a single entry with the most common DNA and genes. The V and J calls were not made by the authors but by TCRdb's processing. The sample table records a few hundred thousand distinct CDR3 sequences; 3% to 4.5% of these occur just once. 20% to 25% of the sample comes from the top ten.

This specimen's treatment or condition label, interpreted: live attenuated yellow fever vaccine strain. At each blood-draw timepoint, two biological replicates of bulk PBMCs were collected. A standard Ficoll-Paque protocol was used to isolate PBMCs from peripheral blood. RNA was extracted with TriZol from bulk PBMCs, CD4 and CD8 fractions, and dextramer-positive and dextramer-negative fractions. What the work shows at the level of the full study, not this receptor alone: The study included only a couple of donors, which limits how far the findings can be generalized. Computational filtering was needed because FACS-sorted repertoires could contain abundant contaminating clonotypes from the bulk population. After the booster, most clones that had expanded after primary vaccination were detected again (around 97% of CD4 and around nine tenths of CD8), suggesting broad maintenance of memory. A small fraction of clonotypes appeared in both the CD4 and CD8 compartments, likely as a result of convergent recombination. Compared with the primary T-cell response, the secondary T-cell response was weaker but faster, peaking on day 5 rather than day 15.

The source was PBMCs, collected 5 days after the yellow fever booster vaccination. The chain was built from TRBV5-6 and TRBJ2-3; the central 7 bases match TRBD2. The source of this sequence is a man aged 18 to 35 who received the YFV17D yellow fever vaccine. The encoded CDR3 is CASSLYAGVTDTQYF. The bases read TGTGCCAGCAGCTTGTATGCGGGGGTTACAGATACGCAGTATTTT.